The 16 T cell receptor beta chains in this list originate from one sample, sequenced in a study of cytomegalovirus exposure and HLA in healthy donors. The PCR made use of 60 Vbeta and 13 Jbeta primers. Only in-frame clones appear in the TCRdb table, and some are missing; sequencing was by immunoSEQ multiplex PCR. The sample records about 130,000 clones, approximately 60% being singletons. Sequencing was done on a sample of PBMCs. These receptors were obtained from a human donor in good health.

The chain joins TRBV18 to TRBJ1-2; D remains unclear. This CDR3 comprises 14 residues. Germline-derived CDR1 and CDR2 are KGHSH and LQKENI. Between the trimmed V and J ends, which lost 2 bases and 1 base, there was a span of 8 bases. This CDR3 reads CASSPDTDNYGYTF. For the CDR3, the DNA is TGTGCCAGCTCACCAGATACAGATAACTATGGCTACACCTTC.

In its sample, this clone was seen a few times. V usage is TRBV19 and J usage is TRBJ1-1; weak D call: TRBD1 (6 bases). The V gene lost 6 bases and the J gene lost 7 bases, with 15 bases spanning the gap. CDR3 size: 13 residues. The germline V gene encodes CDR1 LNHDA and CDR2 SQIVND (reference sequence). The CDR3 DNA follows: TGTGCCAGTAGCCAGGGGTATCGCGGTGAAGCTTTCTTT. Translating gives CASSQGYRGEAFF.

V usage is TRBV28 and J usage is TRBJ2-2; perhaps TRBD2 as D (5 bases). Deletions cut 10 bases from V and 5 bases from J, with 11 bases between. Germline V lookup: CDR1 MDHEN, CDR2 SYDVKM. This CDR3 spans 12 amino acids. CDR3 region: CAIRRDTGELFF. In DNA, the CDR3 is TGTGCCATCAGACGGGATACCGGGGAGCTGTTTTTT.

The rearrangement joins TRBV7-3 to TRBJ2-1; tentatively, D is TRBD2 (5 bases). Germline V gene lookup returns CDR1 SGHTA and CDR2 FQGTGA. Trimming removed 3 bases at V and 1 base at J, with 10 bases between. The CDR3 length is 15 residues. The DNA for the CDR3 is TGTGCCAGCAGCTTGAGCGGTTTTTCCTACAATGAGCAGTTCTTC. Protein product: CASSLSGFSYNEQFF.

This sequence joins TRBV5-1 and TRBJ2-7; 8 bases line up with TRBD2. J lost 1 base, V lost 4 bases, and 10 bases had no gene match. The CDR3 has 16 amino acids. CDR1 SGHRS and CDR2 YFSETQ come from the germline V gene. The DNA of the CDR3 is TGCGCCAGCAGCCCCCGCCTTCGGGGGGGTTCCTACGAGCAGTACTTC. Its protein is CASSPRLRGGSYEQYF.

This CDR3 is CASSQGDRGGEQYF. In DNA form, the CDR3 reads TGCGCCAGCAGCCAAGGGGACAGGGGGGGCGAGCAGTACTTC. V is TRBV4-3 and J is TRBJ2-7, with 11 bases that match TRBD1. The CDR3 sequence is 14 residues long. With 1 base clipped from V and 6 bases from J, the junction kept 2 bases outside the gene matches. Germline loops: CDR1 LGHNA, CDR2 YSLEER.

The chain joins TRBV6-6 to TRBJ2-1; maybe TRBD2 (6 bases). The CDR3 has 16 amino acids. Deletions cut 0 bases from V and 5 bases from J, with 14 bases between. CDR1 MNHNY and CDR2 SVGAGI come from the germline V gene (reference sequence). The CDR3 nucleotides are TGTGCCAGCAGTTACTCGCCGCGGAGGGTGGACAATGAGCAGTTCTTC. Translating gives CASSYSPRRVDNEQFF.

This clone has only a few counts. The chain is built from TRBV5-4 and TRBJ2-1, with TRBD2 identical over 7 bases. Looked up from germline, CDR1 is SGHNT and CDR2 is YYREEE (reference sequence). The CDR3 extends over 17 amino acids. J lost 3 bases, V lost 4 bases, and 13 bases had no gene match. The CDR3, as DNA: TGTGCCAGCAGCCTGAGTAAGAGAGCGGGACTCTACAATGAGCAGTTCTTC. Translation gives CASSLSKRAGLYNEQFF.

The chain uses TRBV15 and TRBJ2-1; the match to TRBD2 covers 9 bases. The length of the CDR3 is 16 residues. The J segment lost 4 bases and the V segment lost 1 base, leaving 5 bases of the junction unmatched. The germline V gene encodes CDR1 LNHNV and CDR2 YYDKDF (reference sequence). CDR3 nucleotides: TGTGCCACCAGCAGAGGGCGGGAGGGGGCGTACAATGAGCAGTTCTTC. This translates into CATSRGREGAYNEQFF.

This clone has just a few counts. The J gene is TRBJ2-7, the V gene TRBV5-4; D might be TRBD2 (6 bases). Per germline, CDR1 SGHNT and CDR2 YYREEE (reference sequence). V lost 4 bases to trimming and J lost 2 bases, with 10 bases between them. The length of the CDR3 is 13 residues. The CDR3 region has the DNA TGTGCCAGCAGCCTCAGGGAGGCCTACGAGCAGTACTTC. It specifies CASSLREAYEQYF.

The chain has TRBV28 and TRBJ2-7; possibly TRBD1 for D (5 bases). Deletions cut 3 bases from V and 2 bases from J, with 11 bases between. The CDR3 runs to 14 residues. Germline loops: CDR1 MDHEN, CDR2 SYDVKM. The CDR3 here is CASSLGRPAYEQYF. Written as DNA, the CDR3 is TGTGCCAGCAGTTTGGGGCGGCCCGCCTACGAGCAGTACTTC.

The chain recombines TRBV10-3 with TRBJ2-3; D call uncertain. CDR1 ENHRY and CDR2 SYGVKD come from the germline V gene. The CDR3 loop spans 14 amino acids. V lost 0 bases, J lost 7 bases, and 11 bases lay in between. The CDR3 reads CAISESLGMNTQYF. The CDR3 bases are TGTGCCATCAGTGAGTCCCTAGGTATGAATACGCAGTATTTT.

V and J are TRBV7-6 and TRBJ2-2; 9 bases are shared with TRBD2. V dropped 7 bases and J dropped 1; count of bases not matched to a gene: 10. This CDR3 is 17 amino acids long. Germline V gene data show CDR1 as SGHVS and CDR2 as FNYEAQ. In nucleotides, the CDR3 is TGTGCCAGCACCGAAACCCCGACTAGCGGGAACACCGGGGAGCTGTTTTTT. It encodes CASTETPTSGNTGELFF. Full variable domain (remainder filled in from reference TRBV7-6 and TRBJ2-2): GAGVSQSPRYKVTKRGQDVALRCDPISGHVSLYWYRQALGQGPEFLTYFNYEAQQDKSGLPNDRFSAERPEGSISTLTIQRTEQRDSAMYRCASTETPTSGNTGELFFGEGSRLTVL.

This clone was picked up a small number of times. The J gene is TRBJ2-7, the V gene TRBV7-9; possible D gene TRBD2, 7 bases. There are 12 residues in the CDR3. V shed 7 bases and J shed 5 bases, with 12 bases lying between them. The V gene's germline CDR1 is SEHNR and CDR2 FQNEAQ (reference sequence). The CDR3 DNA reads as TGTGCCAGCAACCAAGGGGGGGACGAGCAGTACTTC. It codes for CASNQGGDEQYF.

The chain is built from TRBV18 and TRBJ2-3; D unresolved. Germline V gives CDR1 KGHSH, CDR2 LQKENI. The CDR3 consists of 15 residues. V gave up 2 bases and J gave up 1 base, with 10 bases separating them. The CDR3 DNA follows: TGTGCCAGCTCACCAGGGCTCGCCGGCACAGATACGCAGTATTTT. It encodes CASSPGLAGTDTQYF. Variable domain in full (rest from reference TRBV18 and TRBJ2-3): NAGVMQNPRHLVRRRGQEARLRCSPMKGHSHVYWYRQLPEEGLKFMVYLQKENIIDESGMPKERFSAEFPKEGPSILRIQQVVRGDSAAYFCASSPGLAGTDTQYFGPGTRLTVL.

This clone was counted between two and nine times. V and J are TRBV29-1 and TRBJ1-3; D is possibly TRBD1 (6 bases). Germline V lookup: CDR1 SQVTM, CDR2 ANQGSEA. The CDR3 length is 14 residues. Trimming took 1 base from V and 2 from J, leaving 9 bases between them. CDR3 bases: TGCAGCGTTGAAGTGTCAGGGGCTGGAAACACCATATATTTT. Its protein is CSVEVSGAGNTIYF.